A single sample is the source of the 4 T cell receptor beta chains below, sequenced in a study of Graves' ophthalmopathy and Graves' hyperthyroidism. RNA transcripts served as template for amplifying TCR beta CDR3 sequences. An initial RT-PCR round employing HTBI primers preceded a second-round multiplex PCR. TCRdb recomputed calls from the multiplex PCR reads with MiXCR, one row per CDR3 protein. This table has 210,000 or so distinct CDR3 sequences, just under 30% appearing once. The material sequenced was peripheral blood. These receptors originate from a man aged 45 to 65 with Graves' ophthalmopathy.

The chain links TRBV12-3 or TRBV12-4 to TRBJ1-1; no clear D gene. The ends were cut back, 6 bases at V and 9 bases at J, with 11 bases in the middle. The CDR3 totals 11 residues. The CDR3 DNA reads as TGTGCCAGCAGATCGGATGTAAAAGCTTTCTTT. Its protein is CASRSDVKAFF.

Details on this clonotype: This clone may be a read error of a much larger clone one base away. The chain employs TRBV29-1 and TRBJ2-7; TRBD2 agrees at 13 bases. The CDR3 has 13 residues. With 5 bases clipped from V and 10 bases from J, the junction kept 8 bases outside the gene matches. Germline CDR1 is SQVTM and CDR2 is ANQGSEA. DNA of the CDR3: TGCAGCGTTCAGGGACTAGCGGGAATGGATCAGTACTTC. Protein product: CSVQGLAGMDQYF.

This clonotype was recorded at least ten times. This chain connects TRBV20-1 to TRBJ2-3; D gene ambiguous. Between the trimmed V and J ends, which lost 6 bases and 2 bases, there was a span of 12 bases. The CDR3 consists of 13 residues. In germline, CDR1 is DFQATT, CDR2 SNEGSKA (reference sequence). The CDR3 DNA is TGCAGTGCCCACTTCTCGATCACAGATACGCAGTATTTT. Its protein product is CSAHFSITDTQYF.

This clonotype was counted many times. The chain uses TRBV29-1 and TRBJ2-5; D unclear. V was cut by 6 bases and J by 3 bases, with 8 bases left in between. Germline values: CDR1 SQVTM, CDR2 ANQGSEA. This CDR3 contains 11 residues. In DNA form, the CDR3 reads TGCAGCGTCTGGGGAAAAGAGACCCAGTACTTC. It codes for CSVWGKETQYF.